By share, the clone carrying this T cell receptor (beta chain) ranks as medium-sized. With MiXCR, TCRdb called clones anew from the PCR reads. The table shows more than 9,000 clones, with 25% to 35% occurring only once. Ahead of thyroid surgery, no patient had received treatment of any kind. This specimen comes from a study of metastatic and nonmetastatic thyroid tumors. The CDR3 runs to 15 residues. V gave up 6 bases and J gave up 0 bases; unmatched junction bases: 0. Looked up from germline, CDR1 is LNHDA and CDR2 is SQIVND (reference sequence). The chain uses TRBV19 and TRBJ2-2, with 11 bases aligning to TRBD2. The origin of this receptor is a male donor with papillary thyroid cancer or a benign thyroid nodule (not recorded which). Some clones in this sample may be carry-over from other donors' samples. Material: tumor tissue. CDR3: CASRGLAANTGELFF. In DNA form, the CDR3 reads TGTGCCAGTAGGGGACTAGCGGCGAACACCGGGGAGCTGTTTTTT.